One sample yielded the 27 T cell receptor beta chains listed below, sequenced in a study of shared clonotypes between healthy human individuals. CD45RO-negative cells were positively selected for CCR7, leaving out terminally differentiated effector memory CD45RA+ cells. Assay used: immunoSEQ multiplex PCR; TCRdb lists only in-frame clones, some missing. The data contain approximately 720,000 clones, 92% of them singletons. The material sequenced was naive CD8+ T cells sorted from blood. Receptor source: a young man in good health.

This chain uses TRBV7-9 with TRBJ2-7; TRBD1 aligns across 11 bases. The V segment lost 7 bases and the J segment 5 bases; nucleotides outside the gene matches: 7. Per the germline V gene, CDR1 is SEHNR and CDR2 is FQNEAQ (reference sequence). The CDR3 is made up of 14 amino acids. The CDR3 is CASNNQGQGDEQYF. For the CDR3, the DNA is TGTGCCAGCAACAATCAGGGACAGGGGGACGAGCAGTACTTC.

The chain couples TRBV28 to TRBJ1-1; D ambiguous. The length of the CDR3 is 13 residues. From germline, CDR1 is MDHEN and CDR2 SYDVKM. V lost 4 bases and J lost 2, with 8 bases in between. The CDR3 DNA reads as TGTGCCAGCAGTTCGCCCGTAAACACTGAAGCTTTCTTT. Protein product: CASSSPVNTEAFF. Using reference TRBV28 and TRBJ1-1 for the parts outside the CDR3, the full variable domain is DVKVTQSSRYLVKRTGEKVFLECVQDMDHENMFWYRQDPGLGLRLIYFSYDVKMKEKGDIPEGYSVSREKKERFSLILESASTNQTSMYLCASSSPVNTEAFFGQGTRLTVV.

The rearrangement links TRBV27 to TRBJ2-5, with 8 nucleotides matching TRBD1. Germline-derived CDR1 and CDR2 are MNHEY and SMNVEV (reference sequence). With 2 bases clipped from V and 4 bases from J, the junction kept 6 bases outside the gene matches. The CDR3 is made up of 15 amino acids. The CDR3 DNA follows: TGTGCCAGCAGTTTAATCAGTGACAGGGGAGAGACCCAGTACTTC. Translated: CASSLISDRGETQYF.

This chain connects TRBV28 to TRBJ2-7; D might be TRBD1 (5 bases). Deletions cut 8 bases from V and 3 bases from J, with 14 bases between. The CDR3 totals 13 residues. Per germline, CDR1 MDHEN and CDR2 SYDVKM. CDR3 region: CASVPGLLYEQYF. As DNA, the CDR3 is TGTGCCAGCGTGCCAGGGCTCCTCTACGAGCAGTACTTC.

CDR3 region: CSVEWAESLLDTEAFF. Here the CDR3 DNA reads TGCAGCGTTGAATGGGCTGAAAGCCTGTTGGACACTGAAGCTTTCTTT. The chain is built from TRBV29-1 and TRBJ1-1; D ambiguous. Trimming took 2 bases from V and 3 from J, leaving 19 bases between them. The CDR3 runs 16 residues. CDR1 SQVTM and CDR2 ANQGSEA come from the germline V gene.

V gene TRBV9 combines with J gene TRBJ2-5; perhaps TRBD1 as D (6 bases). Germline V gene data show CDR1 as SGDLS and CDR2 as YYNGEE. With 3 bases removed from V and 4 bases from J, the gap between germline ends came to 13 bases. The CDR3 runs 14 residues. The CDR3 DNA follows: TGTGCCAGCAGCGCCCAGGGGTTTGGAGAGACCCAGTACTTC. Its protein product is CASSAQGFGETQYF.

This chain joins TRBV5-4 and TRBJ1-1, with 7 nucleotides matching TRBD1. Germline V gene data show CDR1 as SGHNT and CDR2 as YYREEE (reference sequence). The CDR3 is 14 residues long. With V trimmed by 2 bases and J by 5 bases, 6 bases remained unmatched. The CDR3 region has the DNA TGTGCCAGCAGCTTCCTATACAGGGGTACTGAAGCTTTCTTT. Its protein is CASSFLYRGTEAFF. Full variable domain (rest looked up from reference TRBV5-4 and TRBJ1-1): ETGVTQSPTHLIKTRGQQVTLRCSSQSGHNTVSWYQQALGQGPQFIFQYYREEENGRGNFPPRFSGLQFPNYSSELNVNALELDDSALYLCASSFLYRGTEAFFGQGTRLTVV.

V gene TRBV10-1 combines with J gene TRBJ2-7; unclear D gene. The CDR3 is 12 residues long. V was trimmed by 6 bases and J by 7 bases, leaving 13 bases between them. Looked up from germline, CDR1 is WNHNN and CDR2 is SYGVQD (reference sequence). CDR3 in DNA: TGCGCCAGCAGCCTCGACTCCCAAGAGCAGTACTTC. This codes for CASSLDSQEQYF.

The chain combines TRBV5-4 with TRBJ2-7, with no clear D. Trimming left V 2 bases short and J 3 bases short, with 15 bases between. Germline CDR1 and CDR2: SGHNT and YYREEE (reference sequence). This CDR3 is 15 amino acids long. The CDR3 sequence: CASSFRRESIYEQYF. For the CDR3, the DNA is TGTGCCAGCAGCTTTCGACGAGAATCCATCTACGAGCAGTACTTC.

This chain links TRBV14 with TRBJ1-4; D possibly corresponds to TRBD1 (6 bases). The CDR3 consists of 15 residues. Germline assignment: CDR1 SGHDN and CDR2 FVKESK. The germline V and J ends were trimmed by 3 bases and 8 bases, with 16 bases remaining between them. CDR3 coding DNA: TGTGCCAGCAGCCAGGCGAGGGGCAGGGGAGAAAAACTGTTTTTT. As protein: CASSQARGRGEKLFF.

This sequence joins TRBV6-5 and TRBJ2-7; D may be TRBD1 (6 bases). From germline, CDR1 is MNHEY and CDR2 SVGAGI. V was clipped by 5 bases and J by 2 bases, with 10 bases between them. The CDR3 sequence is 13 residues long. CDR3: CASSQGQAYEQYF. DNA of the CDR3: TGTGCCAGCAGTCAGGGACAAGCCTACGAGCAGTACTTC.

The rearrangement uses TRBV5-1 and TRBJ2-7, with TRBD1 identical over 7 bases. The CDR3 covers 15 residues. Germline-derived CDR1 and CDR2 are SGHRS and YFSETQ. Trimming at V came to 4 bases and at J to 0 bases, leaving 7 bases not matched to a gene. The CDR3 sequence: CASSVEDRTSYEQYF. CDR3 sequence (DNA): TGCGCCAGCAGCGTGGAGGACAGGACCTCCTACGAGCAGTACTTC. The full variable domain, completed using reference TRBV5-1 and TRBJ2-7, is KAGVTQTPRYLIKTRGQQVTLSCSPISGHRSVSWYQQTPGQGLQFLFEYFSETQRNKGNFPGRFSGRQFSNSRSEMNVSTLELGDSALYLCASSVEDRTSYEQYFGPGTRLTVT.

This chain uses TRBV5-5 with TRBJ1-5; no definite D call. There are 13 residues in the CDR3. CDR1 and CDR2 (germline): SGHKS, YYEKEE (reference sequence). V dropped 7 bases and J dropped 4 bases, with 12 bases sitting between them. Here the CDR3 reads CASPPGWNQPQHF. The CDR3 DNA is TGTGCCAGCCCCCCGGGATGGAATCAGCCCCAGCATTTT. The variable domain in full, completed from reference TRBV5-5 and TRBJ1-5, reads DAGVTQSPTHLIKTRGQQVTLRCSPISGHKSVSWYQQVLGQGPQFIFQYYEKEERGRGNFPDRFSARQFPNYSSELNVNALLLGDSALYLCASPPGWNQPQHFGDGTRLSIL.

The chain combines TRBV27 with TRBJ2-2; tentatively, D is TRBD2 (6 bases). This CDR3 comprises 15 residues. Germline V gene lookup returns CDR1 MNHEY and CDR2 SMNVEV (reference sequence). Trimming took off 6 bases at V and 2 bases at J, with 13 bases between the two ends. CDR3 sequence: CASSKRGSNTGELFF. CDR3 bases: TGTGCCAGCAGCAAACGGGGGAGTAACACCGGGGAGCTGTTTTTT.

The rearrangement uses TRBV11-2 and TRBJ1-1; D is unclear. The V and J ends lost 1 base and 2 bases respectively, with 8 bases between them. The CDR3 extends over 14 amino acids. Per the germline V gene, CDR1 is SGHAT and CDR2 is FQNNGV. CDR3 sequence reads: CASSLVDLNTEAFF. CDR3 DNA: TGTGCCAGCAGCTTAGTTGACTTAAACACTGAAGCTTTCTTT.

The chain has TRBV19 and TRBJ1-1; TRBD1 agrees at 8 bases. Trimming cost V 6 bases and J 9 bases; bases outside gene matches: 6. Germline loops: CDR1 LNHDA, CDR2 SQIVND (reference sequence). The CDR3 is 12 amino acids. The DNA for the CDR3 is TGTGCCAGTAGGGAAACAGGGGGAAAAGCTTTCTTT. Translated: CASRETGGKAFF.

This clone was seen repeatedly, ten times or more. The chain recombines TRBV7-9 with TRBJ2-1; the match to TRBD2 covers 7 bases. The CDR3 is 13 residues long. Germline values: CDR1 SEHNR, CDR2 FQNEAQ (reference sequence). J was trimmed by 3 bases and V by 6 bases; bases with no gene match: 2. Written as DNA, the CDR3 is TGTGCCAGCAGGCTAGCGGACTACAATGAGCAGTTCTTC. Its translation is CASRLADYNEQFF. Supplemented by reference TRBV7-9 and TRBJ2-1, the full variable domain reads DTGVSQNPRHKITKRGQNVTFRCDPISEHNRLYWYRQTLGQGPEFLTYFQNEAQLEKSRLLSDRFSAERPKGSFSTLEIQRTEQGDSAMYLCASRLADYNEQFFGPGTRLTVL.

This clone has only one observation. The V call is TRBV7-2, the J call TRBJ2-1; 7 bases match TRBD1. Germline lookup yields CDR1 SGHTA and CDR2 FQGNSA. Trimming removed 0 bases from V and 5 bases from J; junction bases left unmatched: 4. This CDR3 comprises 15 residues. Here the CDR3 reads CASSLATGVDNEQFF. In DNA form, the CDR3 reads TGTGCCAGCAGCTTAGCCACAGGGGTAGACAATGAGCAGTTCTTC.

This sequence joins TRBV7-5 and TRBJ2-1; the DNA was not compared with TRBD2, the D call given in the table. TRBV7-5 is noted as a pseudogene. This CDR3 is 17 amino acids long. The CDR3 here is CVRSLPLAGGPHNEQFF. CDR3 DNA: TGTGTCAGAAGTCTTCCCCTCGCGGGAGGGCCTCACAATGAGCAGTTCTTC.

The rearrangement uses TRBV4-1 and TRBJ2-3; D may be TRBD2 (6 bases). Germline V CDR1 and CDR2: MGHRA, YSYEKL. V was shortened by 1 base and J by 5 bases, with 22 bases between the two germline ends. The length of the CDR3 is 18 residues. CDR3 DNA: TGCGCCAGCAGCCAAGGCCCTCCCGGGACTCCACCCATAGATACGCAGTATTTT. It codes for CASSQGPPGTPPIDTQYF.

This clone was detected a few times. This chain uses TRBV5-4 with TRBJ2-7; D assignment may be TRBD1 or TRBD2 (5 bases each). Trimming shortened V by 4 bases and J by 7 bases, and 18 bases separated the two germline ends. From germline, CDR1 is SGHNT and CDR2 YYREEE (reference sequence). This CDR3 spans 14 amino acids. Written as DNA, the CDR3 is TGTGCCAGCAGCGGCCCCGGGACCGAGTATGAGCAGTACTTC. Protein: CASSGPGTEYEQYF.

The chain is built from TRBV7-9 and TRBJ2-1, with D possibly TRBD1 on 5 matching bases. This CDR3 comprises 15 residues. Trimming took off 3 bases at V and 8 bases at J, with 17 bases between the two ends. Germline V gene sequence: CDR1 SEHNR, CDR2 FQNEAQ (reference sequence). In DNA form, the CDR3 reads TGTGCCAGCAGCTTGGGGCAAGCCGGTGGGGATGAGCAGTTCTTC. The encoded protein is CASSLGQAGGDEQFF.

The gene calls are TRBV7-9 and TRBJ2-1; the match to TRBD1 covers 8 bases. Germline lookup yields CDR1 SEHNR and CDR2 FQNEAQ (reference sequence). The CDR3 is made up of 15 amino acids. Trimming removed 5 bases from V and 4 bases from J; junction bases left unmatched: 7. The CDR3 reads CASSPRDRKYNEQFF. CDR3 bases: TGTGCCAGCAGCCCCCGGGACAGGAAGTACAATGAGCAGTTCTTC.

This clone has only one observation. This sequence joins TRBV29-1 and TRBJ2-6, with unresolved D. V shed 4 bases and J shed 0 bases, with 13 bases lying between them. CDR3 length: 16 residues. CDR1 is SQVTM, CDR2 ANQGSEA, per germline. The CDR3 here is CSVGEDKLSGANVLTF. DNA of the CDR3: TGCAGCGTTGGTGAAGACAAACTCTCTGGGGCCAACGTCCTGACTTTC.

The chain recombines TRBV28 with TRBJ2-1; D may correspond to TRBD1 or TRBD2 (5 bases each). This CDR3 has 15 amino acids. CDR1 and CDR2 (germline): MDHEN, SYDVKM. The V gene lost 8 bases and the J gene lost 9 bases, with 23 bases spanning the gap. CDR3 nucleotide sequence: TGTGCCAGCGCCCAGAGGGGAGTGGGGCCGGGTGAGCAGTTCTTC. As protein: CASAQRGVGPGEQFF. Full variable domain (outside the CDR3, taken from reference TRBV28 and TRBJ2-1): DVKVTQSSRYLVKRTGEKVFLECVQDMDHENMFWYRQDPGLGLRLIYFSYDVKMKEKGDIPEGYSVSREKKERFSLILESASTNQTSMYLCASAQRGVGPGEQFFGPGTRLTVL.

V and J are TRBV7-9 and TRBJ1-1; perhaps TRBD1 as D (5 bases). The V gene lost 5 bases and the J gene lost 2 bases, with 15 bases spanning the gap. Germline CDR1 and CDR2: SEHNR and FQNEAQ (reference sequence). CDR3 length: 15 amino acids. The CDR3 protein is CASSLPQGDNTEAFF. The CDR3 DNA is TGTGCCAGCAGCCTCCCGCAGGGCGACAACACTGAAGCTTTCTTT.

This clone was detected once. The chain joins TRBV27 to TRBJ2-2; D is tentatively TRBD1 or TRBD2 (5 bases each). Trimming cost V 5 bases and J 4 bases, with 17 bases left between them. There are 16 residues in the CDR3. Germline V gene sequence: CDR1 MNHEY, CDR2 SMNVEV (reference sequence). In nucleotides, the CDR3 is TGTGCCAGCAGTATTATCGGGGCCCAAACCACCGGGGAGCTGTTTTTT. Encoded protein: CASSIIGAQTTGELFF.